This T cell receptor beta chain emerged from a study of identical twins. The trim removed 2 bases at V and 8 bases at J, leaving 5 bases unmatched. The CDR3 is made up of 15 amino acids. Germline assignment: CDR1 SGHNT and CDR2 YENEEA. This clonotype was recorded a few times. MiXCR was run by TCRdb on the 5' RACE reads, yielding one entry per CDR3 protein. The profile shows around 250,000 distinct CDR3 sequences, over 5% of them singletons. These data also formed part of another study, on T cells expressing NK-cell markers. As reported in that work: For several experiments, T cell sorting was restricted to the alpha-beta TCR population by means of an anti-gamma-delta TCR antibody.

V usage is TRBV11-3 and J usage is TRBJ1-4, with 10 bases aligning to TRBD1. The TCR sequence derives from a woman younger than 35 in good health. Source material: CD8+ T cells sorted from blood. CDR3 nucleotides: TGTGCCAGCAGCTTAACTGACAGGGGGCTGGAAAAACTGTTTTTT. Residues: CASSLTDRGLEKLFF. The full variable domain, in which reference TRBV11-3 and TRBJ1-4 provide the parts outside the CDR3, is EAGVVQSPRYKIIEKKQPVAFWCNPISGHNTLYWYLQNLGQGPELLIRYENEEAVDDSQLPKDRFSAERLKGVDSTLKIQPAELGDSAVYLCASSLTDRGLEKLFFGSGTQLSVL.